One and the same sample provided the 30 T cell receptor beta chains below, sequenced in a study of blood T cells in healthy people across ages (dated by TCRdb to between 2015 and 2016). To prepare the library, 5' RACE was applied. Sequencing was performed on an Illumina HiSeq 2500. A second PCR of roughly 6 to 11 cycles was run with a J-beta primer mix and a sample-barcoded 5' primer. The raw public reads went through TCRdb reprocessing: fastp at Q25, MiXCR clone calling, in-frame beta chains kept. Each record represents a unique CDR3 protein, reported with the most common genes and DNA among its rows. The sample table lists about 570,000 distinct CDR3 sequences, roughly 29% of them with a count of one. The top ten constitute around 20% of the sample. Sequenced sample: blood. The receptors were gathered from a woman aged 70-85 years in good health.

In this sample, this clonotype turned up a few times. The chain carries TRBV20-1 and TRBJ2-3; unclear D gene. The germline V gene has CDR1 DFQATT and CDR2 SNEGSKA (reference sequence). The V end was cut by 5 bases, the J end by 6 bases, with 9 bases between. This CDR3 region has 11 residues. The CDR3, as DNA: TGCAGTGCTTCCTTACTGGATACGCAGTATTTT. It translates to CSASLLDTQYF.

This clonotype was counted between two and nine times. The chain couples TRBV7-2 to TRBJ2-5; D unresolved. Germline CDR1 is SGHTA and CDR2 is FQGNSA. Trimming shortened V by 6 bases and J by 5 bases, and 13 bases separated the two germline ends. This CDR3 comprises 13 residues. The DNA for the CDR3 is TGTGCCAGCAGGCTACCACCGTCCGAGACCCAGTACTTC. It codes for CASRLPPSETQYF.

The chain is built from TRBV20-1 and TRBJ2-3, with 8 bases that match TRBD2. The CDR3 loop spans 14 amino acids. J was trimmed by 6 bases and V by 5 bases; bases with no gene match: 10. Germline CDR1 reads DFQATT; CDR2 reads SNEGSKA (reference sequence). The CDR3 DNA reads as TGCAGTGCTTCCGGGGGGGGGTGGGGGGATACGCAGTATTTT. Its translation is CSASGGGWGDTQYF.

A few counts support this clonotype. The genes are TRBV3-1 and TRBJ2-3; TRBD2 matches 10 bases. This CDR3 is 17 amino acids long. V was pared by 3 bases and J by 0 bases, with 6 bases of the junction left unmatched. CDR1 is LGHDT and CDR2 is YNNKEL in the germline V gene (reference sequence). The CDR3 here is CASSQTRTSGSTDTQYF. The DNA of the CDR3 is TGTGCCAGCAGCCAGACGAGGACTAGCGGTAGCACAGATACGCAGTATTTT.

This clonotype showed up just a few times. This chain links TRBV7-2 with TRBJ2-5; 8 bases are a match to TRBD1. Per the germline V gene, CDR1 is SGHTA and CDR2 is FQGNSA. This CDR3 comprises 15 residues. V was clipped by 2 bases and J by 5 bases; unmatched bases: 7. The CDR3, as DNA: TGTGCCAGCAGCTTATGGACAGGGTTGGGGGAGACCCAGTACTTC. Translated: CASSLWTGLGETQYF.

There are many counts of this clonotype. The junction does not match germline at one end; this may be a read error. This rearrangement joins TRBV5-1 to TRBJ2-5; 8 nucleotides line up with TRBD1. Germline loops: CDR1 SGHRS, CDR2 YFSETQ. This CDR3 contains 13 residues. The CDR3 region is CASSGQGQETQYF. The CDR3 nucleotides are TGTGCCAGCAGCGGACAGGGTCAGGAGACCCAGTACTTC.

As concerns this clonotype: The CDR3 ends on some other residue instead of the conserved phenylalanine or tryptophan, so this is likely a read error. The rearrangement links TRBV10-3 to TRBJ2-3, with a possible D match to TRBD2 (6 bases). There are 13 residues in the CDR3. The V gene's germline CDR1 is ENHRY and CDR2 SYGVKD. Trimming stripped 2 bases from V and 4 bases from J, with 7 bases between. CDR3 residues: CAISEAGSDTQYL. CDR3 nucleotide sequence: TGTGCCATCAGTGAGGCGGGGTCAGATACGCAGTATCTT.

This rearrangement joins TRBV25-1 to TRBJ1-1, with D possibly matching TRBD1 (5 bases). Germline assignment: CDR1 MGHDK and CDR2 SYGVNS. The V gene lost 1 base and the J gene lost 0 bases, with 12 bases spanning the gap. The length of the CDR3 is 16 residues. CDR3 bases: TGTGCCAGCAGTGAATCGCAGGGCAGGATGAACACTGAAGCTTTCTTT. Protein product: CASSESQGRMNTEAFF.

This clonotype has at least ten counts. The chain has TRBV11-3 and TRBJ2-4; D is undetermined. Deletions cut 1 base from V and 1 base from J, with 2 bases between. The CDR3 covers 13 residues. Germline loops: CDR1 SGHNT, CDR2 YENEEA. DNA of the CDR3: TGTGCCAGCAGCTTAGGGGCCAAAAACATTCAGTACTTC. Translating it yields CASSLGAKNIQYF.

This sequence joins TRBV11-2 and TRBJ2-3, with D possibly being TRBD1 or TRBD2 (5 bases each). Germline values: CDR1 SGHAT, CDR2 FQNNGV. Trimming cost V 8 bases and J 3 bases, with 12 bases left between them. This CDR3 has 13 residues. The CDR3 DNA reads TGTGCCAGCGGGGGACGTGCAACAGATACGCAGTATTTT. This translates into CASGGRATDTQYF.

In this sample, this clonotype turned up many times. This chain joins TRBV7-2 and TRBJ1-1; D unclear. Trimming removed 3 bases at V and 6 bases at J, with 11 bases between. Germline V gene lookup returns CDR1 SGHTA and CDR2 FQGNSA. This CDR3 is built from 13 residues. The CDR3 loop reads CASSLVLRAEAFF. In DNA, the CDR3 is TGTGCCAGCAGCTTGGTACTTAGGGCTGAAGCTTTCTTT.

This clonotype was counted between two and nine times. The V gene is TRBV12-3 or TRBV12-4, the J gene TRBJ1-1; D ambiguous. This CDR3 has 14 residues. V lost 3 bases and J 2 bases, leaving 10 bases between the germline ends. Here the CDR3 DNA reads TGTGCCAGCAGTTTGGTAACGACTAACACTGAAGCTTTCTTT. Translating it yields CASSLVTTNTEAFF.

The rearrangement uses TRBV12-3 or TRBV12-4 and TRBJ1-2; 7 bases map to TRBD1. Losses at the gene ends were 7 bases for V and 4 bases for J; bases not matched to a gene: 9. CDR3 size: 14 residues. The CDR3 loop reads CASTLQGPLYGYTF. The CDR3 DNA follows: TGTGCCAGCACCCTACAGGGGCCTCTCTATGGCTACACCTTC.

This clonotype was counted between two and nine times. The rearrangement joins TRBV4-1 to TRBJ1-2, with TRBD1 identical over 7 bases. The CDR3 extends over 15 amino acids. Germline V gene data show CDR1 as MGHRA and CDR2 as YSYEKL. With V trimmed by 0 bases and J by 7 bases, 8 bases remained unmatched. CDR3 amino acids: CASSQEVGTERGYTF. CDR3 DNA: TGCGCCAGCAGCCAAGAAGTAGGGACAGAGCGTGGCTACACCTTC.

The V gene is TRBV20-1, the J gene TRBJ2-1; 11 bases map to TRBD2. The assigned J gene may be wrong: the sequence end matches TRBJ2-7 better. This CDR3 is built from 14 residues. CDR1 and CDR2 from the germline V gene are DFQATT and SNEGSKA (reference sequence). Here the CDR3 reads CSAHKTSGDGEQYF. As DNA, the CDR3 is TGCAGTGCACACAAGACTAGCGGGGATGGCGAGCAGTACTTC.

The J gene is TRBJ2-7, the V gene TRBV4-3; 9 nucleotides align to TRBD2. This CDR3 has 16 residues. Trimming at V came to 0 bases and at J to 3 bases, leaving 6 bases not matched to a gene. CDR1 is LGHNA and CDR2 is YSLEER in the germline V gene. DNA for the CDR3: TGCGCCAGCAGCCAAGATGCAGCTAGCGGGGACTACGAGCAGTACTTC. This encodes CASSQDAASGDYEQYF.

The CDR3 DNA is TGCAGTGCTAGATCGGGATCCATGAACACTGAAGCTTTCTTT. This translates into CSARSGSMNTEAFF. The chain combines TRBV20-1 with TRBJ1-1; D is unresolved. CDR1 and CDR2 from the germline V gene are DFQATT and SNEGSKA (reference sequence). V dropped 2 bases and J dropped 0 bases, with 10 bases sitting between them. The CDR3 sequence is 14 residues long.

With regard to this clonotype: The junction does not match germline at one end; this may be a read error. In DNA form, the CDR3 reads TGTGCTAGCAGCGCCGGGGCCACAGATACGCAGTATTTT. Its translation: CASSAGATDTQYF. The rearrangement uses TRBV7-7 and TRBJ2-3; D may match TRBD1 or TRBD2 (5 bases each). The CDR3 covers 13 residues. Germline lookup yields CDR1 SSHAT and CDR2 FNYEAQ (reference sequence).

The chain carries TRBV10-2 and TRBJ2-4; D is possibly TRBD2 (5 bases). The CDR3 has 16 residues. The V end lost 2 bases, the J end lost 1 base, and 12 bases lay between the germline ends. The germline gives CDR1 WSHSY, CDR2 SAAADI. The CDR3 coding sequence is TGCGCCAGCAGTGAGCCGGGGTGGGTGGCCAAAAACATTCAGTACTTC. Its translation: CASSEPGWVAKNIQYF.

This clonotype was counted only a few times. V usage is TRBV20-1 and J usage is TRBJ2-5, with 8 bases fitting TRBD2. The J segment lost 5 bases and the V segment lost 3 bases, leaving 8 bases of the junction unmatched. The length of the CDR3 is 14 residues. Germline V gives CDR1 DFQATT, CDR2 SNEGSKA (reference sequence). CDR3 sequence reads: CSARSGGASETQYF. The CDR3 nucleotides read TGCAGTGCTAGGTCCGGGGGGGCTTCTGAGACCCAGTACTTC.

This clonotype turned up a few times. V and J are TRBV5-5 and TRBJ1-5; 8 positions agree with TRBD1. The V and J ends lost 7 bases and 0 bases, in that order; junction bases with no gene match: 6. Germline V CDR1 and CDR2: SGHKS, YYEKEE (reference sequence). The CDR3 loop spans 15 amino acids. As DNA, the CDR3 is TGTGCCAGCGGGACAGGACCATATAGCAATCAGCCCCAGCATTTT. It codes for CASGTGPYSNQPQHF.

J is TRBJ1-3 and V is TRBV29-1, with TRBD1 matching 8 bases. The V gene's germline CDR1 is SQVTM and CDR2 ANQGSEA. The CDR3 length is 14 residues. J gave up 0 bases and V 6 bases, and 4 bases lay outside the gene matches. The CDR3 region has the DNA TGCAGCGTAGGACAGGGCACCTCTGGAAACACCATATATTTT. Translating it yields CSVGQGTSGNTIYF.

This clonotype was recorded a few times. The chain is built from TRBV27 and TRBJ2-5, with D tentatively TRBD2 (6 bases). V lost 4 bases and J lost 7, with 19 bases in between. The germline CDR1 and CDR2 sequences are MNHEY and SMNVEV (reference sequence). The CDR3 length is 15 residues. Here the CDR3 reads CASSSRGLGFWTQYF. The CDR3 DNA follows: TGTGCCAGCAGTTCTAGGGGACTGGGCTTTTGGACCCAGTACTTC.

This chain connects TRBV2 to TRBJ2-1; no firm D call. This CDR3 is 12 amino acids long. Germline lookup yields CDR1 SNHLY and CDR2 FYNNEI. With 8 bases removed from V and 6 bases from J, the gap between germline ends came to 11 bases. CDR3 DNA sequence: TGTGCCAGCGGGTCCCGGGCCAATGAGCAGTTCTTC. Protein product: CASGSRANEQFF.

This clonotype was observed a single time. This may be a read error, as it is one base from a much larger clone. V is TRBV4-3 and J is TRBJ2-1; no clear D. Germline lookup yields CDR1 LGHNA and CDR2 YSLEER. This CDR3 spans 11 amino acids. CDR3 protein: CASSQYSEQFF. CDR3 coding DNA: TGCGCCAGCAGCCAATACAGTGAGCAGTTCTTC.

This clonotype was observed a handful of times. The rearrangement links TRBV3-1 to TRBJ1-3; a weak D match, TRBD1 (6 bases). The V end lost 1 base, the J end lost 4 bases, and 11 bases lay between the germline ends. Germline values: CDR1 LGHDT, CDR2 YNNKEL (reference sequence). This CDR3 comprises 15 residues. For the CDR3, the DNA is TGTGCCAGCAGCCAAGGCGGGGGGCGAGGAAACACCATATATTTT. It translates to CASSQGGGRGNTIYF.

The chain employs TRBV19 and TRBJ1-2; D remains unclear. Trimming took 4 bases from V and 3 from J, leaving 12 bases between them. This CDR3 contains 14 residues. Germline V CDR1 and CDR2: LNHDA, SQIVND (reference sequence). Here the CDR3 DNA reads TGTGCCAGTAGTACCGGACCTCGGGACTATGGCTACACCTTC. Its translation is CASSTGPRDYGYTF. Filled out from reference TRBV19 and TRBJ1-2, the complete variable domain reads DGGITQSPKYLFRKEGQNVTLSCEQNLNHDAMYWYRQDPGQGLRLIYYSQIVNDFQKGDIAEGYSVSREKKESFPLTVTSAQKNPTAFYLCASSTGPRDYGYTFGSGTRLTVV.

This clonotype came up a few times. The J gene is TRBJ1-4, the V gene TRBV10-3; D perhaps matches TRBD1 (6 bases). The CDR3 runs 15 residues. The germline V gene encodes CDR1 ENHRY and CDR2 SYGVKD. V was trimmed by 2 bases and J by 2 bases, leaving 9 bases between them. CDR3 nucleotide sequence: TGTGCCATCAGTGAGAACAGGGCGACTAATGAAAAACTGTTTTTT. Its protein product is CAISENRATNEKLFF.

The CDR3 protein is CASSQASYQPQHF. The CDR3 DNA reads TGCGCCAGCAGCCAAGCGTCGTATCAGCCCCAGCATTTT. The gene calls are TRBV4-1 and TRBJ1-5; the D is unclear. The V and J ends lost 1 base and 5 bases respectively, with 6 bases between them. The CDR3 spans 13 residues. Per the germline V gene, CDR1 is MGHRA and CDR2 is YSYEKL.

The CDR3 here is CASSPGTSAADTQYF. The CDR3 DNA reads TGTGCCAGCAGCCCCGGGACTAGCGCTGCAGATACGCAGTATTTT. V gene TRBV7-3 combines with J gene TRBJ2-3; 10 nucleotides line up with TRBD2. CDR1 is SGHTA, CDR2 FQGTGA, per germline. This CDR3 spans 15 amino acids. The V gene end was trimmed by 5 bases and the J gene end by 4 bases; junction bases not matched to a gene: 6.